These T cell receptor beta chains were read from a single sample in a study of circulating tumor DNA in untreated peripheral T-cell lymphoma. Using immunoSEQ multiplex PCR, the repertoire was profiled, and TCRdb retains in-frame clones only, with some absent. Among 420 or so clones listed, over 75% were seen once. Sequenced: cell-free DNA from blood serum. The receptor set was obtained from a human donor with peripheral T-cell lymphoma. Each CDR3 is given with its conserved first and last residue. D genes are given only for firm matches. Rows give clone size only sometimes, using once, few, many, or a class for an expanded clone.

clone_size: NA
v_call: TRBV9
j_call: TRBJ2-6
d_call: TRBD2
cdr3_aa: CASSPSGRGSGANVLTF
cdr3_nt: TGTGCCAGCAGCCCCTCCGGGAGGGGGTCAGGGGCCAACGTCCTGACTTTC

clone_size: NA
v_call: TRBV5-6
j_call: TRBJ2-7
d_call: NA
cdr3_aa: CASSTWGYEQYF
cdr3_nt: TGTGCCAGCAGCACGTGGGGGTACGAGCAGTACTTC

clone_size: NA
v_call: TRBV5-8
j_call: TRBJ2-6
d_call: NA
cdr3_aa: CASSSGRGTSGANVLTF
cdr3_nt: TGTGCCAGCAGCTCAGGGAGGGGGACCTCTGGGGCCAACGTCCTGACTTTC

clone_size: NA
v_call: TRBV27
j_call: TRBJ2-3
d_call: NA
cdr3_aa: CASRDLADTQYF
cdr3_nt: TGTGCCAGCAGAGATTTGGCAGATACGCAGTATTTT

clone_size: NA
v_call: TRBV7-2
j_call: TRBJ2-5
d_call: TRBD2
cdr3_aa: CASSLYGTSGGQETQYF
cdr3_nt: TGTGCCAGCAGCTTATATGGGACTAGCGGGGGCCAAGAGACCCAGTACTTC

clone_size: NA
v_call: TRBV25-1
j_call: TRBJ1-4
d_call: TRBD1
cdr3_aa: CASNRGDNEKLFF
cdr3_nt: TGTGCCAGCAACAGGGGGGACAATGAAAAACTGTTTTTT

clone_size: NA
v_call: TRBV29-1
j_call: TRBJ2-7
d_call: NA
cdr3_aa: CSVRRGEYEQYF
cdr3_nt: TGCAGCGTTCGGAGGGGGGAATACGAGCAGTACTTC

clone_size: NA
v_call: TRBV5-4
j_call: TRBJ2-1
d_call: NA
cdr3_aa: CASSFPGSSNEQFF
cdr3_nt: TGTGCCAGCAGCTTCCCGGGTTCAAGCAATGAGCAGTTCTTC

clone_size: NA
v_call: TRBV25-1
j_call: TRBJ2-7
d_call: NA
cdr3_aa: CASSELGRDGISSYEQYF
cdr3_nt: TGTGCCAGCAGTGAATTAGGCAGGGACGGAATAAGCTCCTACGAGCAGTACTTC

clone_size: NA
v_call: TRBV6-6
j_call: TRBJ1-5
d_call: TRBD1
cdr3_aa: CASSPPEGAGNQPQHF
cdr3_nt: TGTGCCAGCAGCCCCCCGGAGGGGGCAGGCAATCAGCCCCAGCATTTT

clone_size: NA
v_call: TRBV7-2
j_call: TRBJ2-6
d_call: NA
cdr3_aa: CASSRDAGRGSGANVLTF
cdr3_nt: TGTGCCAGCAGCAGAGATGCAGGGCGGGGATCTGGGGCCAACGTCCTGACTTTC

clone_size: once
v_call: TRBV29-1
j_call: TRBJ1-1
d_call: NA
cdr3_aa: CSVPAGPMGAFF
cdr3_nt: TGCAGCGTCCCGGCGGGTCCCATGGGGGCTTTCTTT

clone_size: NA
v_call: TRBV30
j_call: TRBJ1-5
d_call: NA
cdr3_aa: CAWSLGGVGQPQHF
cdr3_nt: TGTGCCTGGAGTTTAGGAGGGGTGGGCCAGCCCCAGCATTTT

clone_size: NA
v_call: TRBV9
j_call: TRBJ1-4
d_call: NA
cdr3_aa: CASSGHPDILATNEKLFF
cdr3_nt: TGTGCCAGCAGCGGCCACCCGGACATCCTTGCAACTAATGAAAAACTGTTTTTT

clone_size: NA
v_call: TRBV25-1
j_call: TRBJ2-7
d_call: NA
cdr3_aa: CATRGGPYEQYF
cdr3_nt: TGTGCCACGAGAGGAGGTCCCTACGAGCAGTACTTC

clone_size: NA
v_call: TRBV30
j_call: TRBJ2-5
d_call: TRBD2
cdr3_aa: CACYVGLAGGLGETQYF
cdr3_nt: TGTGCCTGTTACGTGGGACTAGCGGGGGGGTTAGGGGAGACCCAGTACTTC

clone_size: NA
v_call: TRBV2
j_call: TRBJ1-5
d_call: TRBD1
cdr3_aa: CASSENRGAARQHF
cdr3_nt: TGTGCCAGCAGTGAAAACAGGGGGGCTGCGCGCCAGCATTTT

clone_size: NA
v_call: TRBV7-9
j_call: TRBJ2-7
d_call: NA
cdr3_aa: CASSFTATYEQYF
cdr3_nt: TGTGCCAGCAGCTTTACAGCCACCTACGAGCAGTACTTC

clone_size: NA
v_call: TRBV5-1
j_call: TRBJ2-1
d_call: NA
cdr3_aa: CASSLYSVNNEQFF
cdr3_nt: TGCGCCAGCAGCTTGTATTCGGTTAACAATGAGCAGTTCTTC

clone_size: NA
v_call: TRBV18
j_call: TRBJ1-5
d_call: NA
cdr3_aa: CASSPTSGSNQPQHF
cdr3_nt: TGTGCCAGCTCACCAACCTCGGGTAGCAATCAGCCCCAGCATTTT

clone_size: few
v_call: TRBV5-4
j_call: TRBJ2-1
d_call: TRBD2
cdr3_aa: CASSSGLAAPSSYNEQFF
cdr3_nt: TGTGCCAGCAGCTCTGGACTAGCGGCCCCAAGCTCCTACAATGAGCAGTTCTTC

clone_size: NA
v_call: TRBV9
j_call: TRBJ2-2
d_call: NA
cdr3_aa: CASSVSGSHPGELFF
cdr3_nt: TGTGCCAGCAGCGTCTCCGGGTCCCACCCCGGGGAGCTGTTTTTT

clone_size: once
v_call: TRBV27
j_call: TRBJ1-5
d_call: NA
cdr3_aa: CASFGRSNQPQHF
cdr3_nt: TGTGCCAGCTTCGGACGGAGCAATCAGCCCCAGCATTTT

clone_size: NA
v_call: TRBV5-5
j_call: TRBJ2-1
d_call: TRBD2
cdr3_aa: CASSLAPSGGMNEQFF
cdr3_nt: TGTGCCAGCAGCTTGGCGCCTAGCGGGGGGATGAATGAGCAGTTCTTC

clone_size: NA
v_call: TRBV6-4
j_call: TRBJ2-2
d_call: NA
cdr3_aa: CASSEKNTGELFF
cdr3_nt: TGTGCCAGCAGTGAGAAAAACACCGGGGAGCTGTTTTTT

clone_size: NA
v_call: TRBV6-5
j_call: TRBJ2-3
d_call: NA
cdr3_aa: CASNYAGTPDTQYF
cdr3_nt: TGTGCCAGCAATTACGCGGGTACTCCAGATACGCAGTATTTT

clone_size: NA
v_call: TRBV6-5
j_call: TRBJ1-6
d_call: NA
cdr3_aa: CASSSTLGGLGSPLHF
cdr3_nt: TGTGCCAGCAGTTCCACCCTGGGGGGGCTGGGTTCACCCCTCCACTTT

clone_size: few
v_call: TRBV5-1
j_call: TRBJ2-5
d_call: NA
cdr3_aa: CASSLAFSQGKETQYF
cdr3_nt: TGCGCCAGCAGCTTGGCCTTTAGTCAGGGGAAAGAGACCCAGTACTTC

clone_size: NA
v_call: TRBV4-3
j_call: TRBJ2-2
d_call: NA
cdr3_aa: CASSQEDAGTLNTGELFF
cdr3_nt: TGCGCCAGCAGCCAAGAGGACGCCGGGACGCTTAACACCGGGGAGCTGTTTTTT

clone_size: once
v_call: TRBV6-5
j_call: TRBJ1-2
d_call: TRBD1
cdr3_aa: CASSPTSTGNYGYTF
cdr3_nt: TGTGCCAGCAGTCCTACATCGACAGGGAACTATGGCTACACCTTC

clone_size: NA
v_call: TRBV6-1
j_call: TRBJ1-6
d_call: NA
cdr3_aa: CASSETSIRTSKSSPLHF
cdr3_nt: TGTGCCAGCAGTGAAACCAGCATCCGGACGAGCAAGAGTTCACCCCTCCACTTT

clone_size: NA
v_call: TRBV2
j_call: TRBJ1-1
d_call: NA
cdr3_aa: CASSEGLEDTEAFF
cdr3_nt: TGTGCCAGCAGTGAAGGGCTGGAGGACACTGAAGCTTTCTTT

clone_size: NA
v_call: TRBV7-3
j_call: TRBJ2-4
d_call: NA
cdr3_aa: CASSLTGSSAKNIQYF
cdr3_nt: TGTGCCAGCAGCTTAACCGGGAGCTCAGCCAAAAACATTCAGTACTTC

clone_size: NA
v_call: TRBV4-1
j_call: TRBJ2-7
d_call: NA
cdr3_aa: CASRDNHEQYF
cdr3_nt: TGCGCCAGCAGAGATAACCACGAGCAGTACTTC

clone_size: NA
v_call: TRBV9
j_call: TRBJ1-2
d_call: NA
cdr3_aa: CASNRPGNNYGYTF
cdr3_nt: TGTGCCAGCAATAGGCCAGGGAATAACTATGGCTACACCTTC

clone_size: NA
v_call: TRBV2
j_call: TRBJ2-6
d_call: NA
cdr3_aa: CASTTGANVLTF
cdr3_nt: TGTGCCAGCACCACCGGGGCCAACGTCCTGACTTTC

clone_size: NA
v_call: TRBV11-2
j_call: TRBJ2-7
d_call: NA
cdr3_aa: CASSLGVQGRHEQYF
cdr3_nt: TGTGCCAGCAGCTTAGGAGTACAGGGGAGGCACGAGCAGTACTTC

clone_size: NA
v_call: TRBV6-1
j_call: TRBJ2-1
d_call: NA
cdr3_aa: CASSLSRNEQFF
cdr3_nt: TGTGCCAGCAGTTTGAGTAGGAATGAGCAGTTCTTC

clone_size: NA
v_call: TRBV30
j_call: TRBJ2-1
d_call: TRBD2
cdr3_aa: CAWSVQLAGGEQFF
cdr3_nt: TGTGCCTGGAGTGTACAGCTAGCGGGGGGTGAGCAGTTCTTC

clone_size: NA
v_call: TRBV7-8
j_call: TRBJ1-2
d_call: TRBD1
cdr3_aa: CASSPDREGYGYTF
cdr3_nt: TGTGCCAGCAGCCCCGACAGGGAGGGCTATGGCTACACCTTC

clone_size: NA
v_call: TRBV13
j_call: TRBJ2-7
d_call: NA
cdr3_aa: CASSLGARYEQYF
cdr3_nt: TGTGCCAGCAGCTTAGGAGCTCGCTACGAGCAGTACTTC

clone_size: NA
v_call: TRBV6-6
j_call: TRBJ1-4
d_call: TRBD1
cdr3_aa: CASSLRDRPNEKLFF
cdr3_nt: TGTGCCAGCAGTTTGCGGGACAGACCTAATGAAAAACTGTTTTTT

clone_size: NA
v_call: TRBV6-5
j_call: TRBJ1-4
d_call: TRBD1
cdr3_aa: CASSLRDRPNEKLFF
cdr3_nt: TGTGCCAGCAGTTTGCGGGACAGACCTAATGAAAAACTGTTTTTT

clone_size: NA
v_call: TRBV30
j_call: TRBJ1-1
d_call: NA
cdr3_aa: CAGYRARAFF
cdr3_nt: TGTGCCGGATACAGGGCGCGGGCTTTCTTT

clone_size: NA
v_call: TRBV28
j_call: TRBJ1-1
d_call: TRBD1
cdr3_aa: CASSLFDHGTGRAFF
cdr3_nt: TGTGCCAGCAGTTTATTCGACCACGGGACAGGGCGAGCTTTCTTT

clone_size: NA
v_call: TRBV27
j_call: TRBJ2-7
d_call: NA
cdr3_aa: CASSFRGYEQYF
cdr3_nt: TGTGCCAGCAGTTTTAGGGGCTACGAGCAGTACTTC

clone_size: once
v_call: TRBV5-4
j_call: TRBJ1-2
d_call: NA
cdr3_aa: CASSLGASNYGYTF
cdr3_nt: TGTGCCAGCAGCTTGGGGGCTTCTAACTATGGCTACACCTTC

clone_size: NA
v_call: TRBV18
j_call: TRBJ2-7
d_call: TRBD1
cdr3_aa: CASSPGGQGTYEQYF
cdr3_nt: TGTGCCAGCTCACCTGGGGGACAGGGGACCTACGAGCAGTACTTC

clone_size: NA
v_call: TRBV11-1
j_call: TRBJ2-5
d_call: NA
cdr3_aa: CASSLSTEGETQYF
cdr3_nt: TGTGCCAGCAGCTTGTCGACGGAGGGGGAGACCCAGTACTTC

clone_size: NA
v_call: TRBV5-6
j_call: TRBJ1-2
d_call: NA
cdr3_aa: CASSQGGRGYTF
cdr3_nt: TGTGCCAGCAGCCAAGGGGGTAGAGGCTACACCTTC

clone_size: few
v_call: TRBV7-3
j_call: TRBJ2-1
d_call: NA
cdr3_aa: CASSPNQQGRNEQFF
cdr3_nt: TGTGCCAGCAGTCCAAATCAACAGGGACGAAATGAGCAGTTCTTC

clone_size: NA
v_call: TRBV7-8
j_call: TRBJ1-5
d_call: NA
cdr3_aa: CASSSRTGGLSF
cdr3_nt: TGTGCCAGCAGTTCTAGGACGGGCGGGCTTTCTTTT

clone_size: NA
v_call: TRBV6-5
j_call: TRBJ1-2
d_call: NA
cdr3_aa: CASSYTSTGNYGYTF
cdr3_nt: TGTGCCAGCAGTTACACATCAACGGGCAACTATGGCTACACCTTC

clone_size: NA
v_call: TRBV6-1
j_call: TRBJ1-2
d_call: TRBD1
cdr3_aa: CASSAREGDRGTTNYGYAF
cdr3_nt: TGTGCCAGCAGTGCTCGGGAGGGTGACAGGGGTACTACTAACTATGGCTACGCCTTC

clone_size: NA
v_call: TRBV30
j_call: TRBJ1-1
d_call: NA
cdr3_aa: CAWSGTEAFF
cdr3_nt: TGTGCCTGGAGTGGCACTGAAGCTTTCTTT

clone_size: NA
v_call: TRBV11-2
j_call: TRBJ2-3
d_call: NA
cdr3_aa: CASSLLLGGGRTDTQYF
cdr3_nt: TGTGCCAGCAGCCTGCTCTTAGGGGGGGGGCGCACAGATACGCAGTATTTT

clone_size: NA
v_call: TRBV30
j_call: TRBJ2-6
d_call: NA
cdr3_aa: CAWGYSVIQSRANVLTF
cdr3_nt: TGTGCCTGGGGATACAGCGTTATACAAAGTCGGGCCAACGTCCTGACTTTC